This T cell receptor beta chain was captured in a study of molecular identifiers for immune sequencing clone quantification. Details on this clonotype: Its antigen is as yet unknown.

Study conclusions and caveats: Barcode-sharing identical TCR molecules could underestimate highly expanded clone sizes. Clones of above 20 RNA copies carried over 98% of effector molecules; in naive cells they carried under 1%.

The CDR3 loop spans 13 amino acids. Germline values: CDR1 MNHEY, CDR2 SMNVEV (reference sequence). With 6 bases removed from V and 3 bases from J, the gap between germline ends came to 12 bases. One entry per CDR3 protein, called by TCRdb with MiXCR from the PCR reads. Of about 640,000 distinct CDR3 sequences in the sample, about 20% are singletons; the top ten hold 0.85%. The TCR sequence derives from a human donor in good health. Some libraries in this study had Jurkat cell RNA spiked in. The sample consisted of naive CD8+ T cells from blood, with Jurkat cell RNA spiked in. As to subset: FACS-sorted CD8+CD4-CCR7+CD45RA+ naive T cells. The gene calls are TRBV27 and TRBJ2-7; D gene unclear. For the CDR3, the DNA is TGTGCCAGCAGCCACCGGTGGGGCTACGAGCAGTACTTC. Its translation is CASSHRWGYEQYF.